The rows below give T cell receptor beta chains drawn from one sample of a study of T cells after yellow fever vaccination. One entry per CDR3 protein, called by TCRdb with MiXCR from the 5' RACE reads. The sample lists hundreds of thousands of distinct CDR3 sequences; roughly 9.4% were seen once. The sequenced sample was PBMCs, obtained on the day of the first yellow fever vaccination. Receptor source: a man aged 18 to 30 who received the YFV17D yellow fever vaccine. Both conserved end residues are part of each CDR3. The D gene is left open where the match is weak. Clone size is not always given. Where it is, it says once, few, many or a class for expanded clones.

clone_size j_call v_call d_call cdr3_nt cdr3_aa
few TRBJ2-3 TRBV20-1 TRBD1 TGCAGTGCTAACCGCGACAGGGGGAACACAGATACGCAGTATTTT CSANRDRGNTDTQYF
. TRBJ2-7 TRBV5-1 TRBD1 TGCGCCAGCAGCTGGGGACAGGGAATGACCTACGAGCAGTACTTC CASSWGQGMTYEQYF
many TRBJ2-1 TRBV3-1 . TGTGCCAGCAGCCAAGTGACCGGAGAGAACTCGGGTGAGCAGTTCTTC CASSQVTGENSGEQFF
. TRBJ1-6 TRBV7-9 TRBD1 TGTGCCAGCAGCCCCGGGACAGGGACAGGGGGACCCCTCCACTTT CASSPGTGTGGPLHF
few TRBJ1-2 TRBV24-1 TRBD1 TGTGCCACCAGTCGGGACAGCACTTATGGCTACACCTTC CATSRDSTYGYTF
many TRBJ2-2 TRBV5-1 . TGCGCCAGCAGCTTGGGCACCACGAACACCGGGGAGCTGTTTTTT CASSLGTTNTGELFF
few TRBJ2-3 TRBV29-1 . TGCAGCTTTCGAGCCCCTGGCACAGATACGCAGTATTTT CSFRAPGTDTQYF
many TRBJ2-1 TRBV12-3/TRBV12-4 . TGTGCCAGCAGCCGGAGGGGGGAGGGGGCAATCAATGAGCAGTTCTTC CASSRRGEGAINEQFF
few TRBJ2-5 TRBV9 . TGTGCCAGCAGCTACGGGACTGCCGAGGGGACCCAGTACTTC CASSYGTAEGTQYF
few TRBJ1-1 TRBV2 TRBD1 TGTGCCAGCAGTGAAGACCACAGGGGCACGAACACTGAAGCTTTCTTT CASSEDHRGTNTEAFF
. TRBJ1-1 TRBV7-9 . TGTGCCAGAAGCTTGCCGAGTTATGGGAACACTGAAGCTTTCTTT CARSLPSYGNTEAFF
few TRBJ1-2 TRBV5-1 . TGCGCCAGCAGTCGTGCGGGAGTGCTAGAGAGATCCTATGGCTACACCTTC CASSRAGVLERSYGYTF
few TRBJ2-1 TRBV4-1 . TGCGCCAGCAGCCAAGTTGGCAGCTCCTACAATGAGCAGTTCTTC CASSQVGSSYNEQFF
. TRBJ2-1 TRBV29-1 . TGCAGCGGAGGGAGGGGGGGAGGTCGGGATGAGCAGTTCTTC CSGGRGGGRDEQFF
few TRBJ1-5 TRBV2 . TGTGCCAGCAGTGCAGGGTTCAATCAGCCCCAGCATTTT CASSAGFNQPQHF
few TRBJ1-6 TRBV7-8 . TGTGCCAGCAGCTTAGGATGGGCAGTCTCCTATAATTCACCCCTCCACTTT CASSLGWAVSYNSPLHF
. TRBJ2-7 TRBV2 TRBD2 TGTGCCAGCAGTACTAGCGGGGGTACCTACGAGCAGTACTTC CASSTSGGTYEQYF
. TRBJ2-5 TRBV12-3/TRBV12-4 TRBD2 TGTGCCAGCATGGCGGGGGTCCAAGAGACCCAGTACTTC CASMAGVQETQYF
. TRBJ1-1 TRBV18 . TGTGCCAGCTCACTTTATAGCGGGACGGCGAACACTGAAGCTTTCTTT CASSLYSGTANTEAFF
. TRBJ1-2 TRBV6-2/TRBV6-3 . TGTGCCAGCAGTTACGAAGGCAGCGTCTATGGCTACACCTTC CASSYEGSVYGYTF
. TRBJ2-5 TRBV24-1 . TGTGCCACTTCCTGGGAATACCAAGAGACCCAGTACTTC CATSWEYQETQYF
. TRBJ2-3 TRBV9 . TGTGCCAGCAGCGTAGGTCCCGGGGAGAGAACAGATACGCAGTATTTT CASSVGPGERTDTQYF
few TRBJ2-3 TRBV18 . TGTGCCAGCTCATGGCAACAGGGCAGTAGGACAGATACGCAGTATTTT CASSWQQGSRTDTQYF
. TRBJ2-1 TRBV7-9 . TGTGCCAGCAGCTTTCCTCCGCGGAACAATGAGCAGTTCTTC CASSFPPRNNEQFF
many TRBJ1-6 TRBV5-1 . TGCGCCAGCAGCTTGGGACAACCCGGGAATAATTCACCCCTCCACTTT CASSLGQPGNNSPLHF
few TRBJ1-1 TRBV12-3/TRBV12-4 TRBD1 TGTGCCAGCAGTCTTGACAGGGGTATTGAAGCTTTCTTT CASSLDRGIEAFF
few TRBJ1-1 TRBV7-8 TRBD1 TGTGCCACTACCGGGGACAGCGAGAACACTGAAGCTTTCTTT CATTGDSENTEAFF
many TRBJ1-1 TRBV5-1 . TGCGCCAGCAGCCCAGGCTGGGGCGACAAGGGGAACACTGAAGCTTTCTTT CASSPGWGDKGNTEAFF
many TRBJ2-7 TRBV5-1 . TGCGCCAGCATCAGGGGAAGGCCCTCCTACGAGCAGTACTTC CASIRGRPSYEQYF
many TRBJ2-7 TRBV4-3 . TGCGCCAGCAGCCAAGAATTTATGGGGGGCGGGCAGTACTTC CASSQEFMGGGQYF
few TRBJ1-6 TRBV5-1 . TGCGCCAGCAGCTTGGAGGCACCCGGGGGGTATAATTCACCCCTCCACTTT CASSLEAPGGYNSPLHF
few TRBJ1-1 TRBV18 . TGTGCCAGCTCACCAAGGTCACAGCGGAACACTGAAGCTTTCTTT CASSPRSQRNTEAFF
many TRBJ2-1 TRBV7-9 . TGTGCCAGCAGGGCCTACGGGGATCCCTCCTACAATGAGCAGTTCTTC CASRAYGDPSYNEQFF
. TRBJ2-3 TRBV12-3/TRBV12-4 . TGTGCCAGCAGTGCCTGGGGATCTGGTATAACCACTAATACGCAGTATTTT CASSAWGSGITTNTQYF
few TRBJ2-5 TRBV5-1 . TGCGCCAGCAGCCCAGAGAGGGCTCAAGAGACCCAGTACTTC CASSPERAQETQYF